These 3 T cell receptor beta chains came from one sample sequenced in a study of shared clonotypes between healthy human individuals. Profiled with immunoSEQ multiplex PCR; TCRdb holds only in-frame clones, not every one. The sample contains about 990,000 clones, around three quarters of which appear only once. Sequenced material: memory CD4+ T cells from PBMCs. Subset defined: CD45RA-negative fraction. The source of these receptors is a man between 18 and 29 years old in good health. Some clones in this sample may be carry-over from other donors' samples.

V gene TRBV6-1 combines with J gene TRBJ1-2; a weak D match, TRBD1 (5 bases). Per germline, CDR1 MNHNS and CDR2 SASEGT. This CDR3 comprises 14 residues. V was shortened by 0 bases and J by 6 bases, with 11 bases between the two germline ends. CDR3 nucleotides: TGTGCCAGCAGTGAAGCGATCGGGGGAGATGGCTACACCTTC. Its translation: CASSEAIGGDGYTF.

In this sample, this clone turned up once. The chain carries TRBV27 and TRBJ2-3, with 11 bases fitting TRBD2. Germline-derived CDR1 and CDR2 are MNHEY and SMNVEV (reference sequence). This CDR3 has 19 residues. Trimming took 8 bases from V and 4 from J; bases not matched to a gene: 20. The CDR3 sequence: CASSTPYPTSGNGSDTQYF. The CDR3, as DNA: TGTGCCAGCTCTACCCCCTACCCGACTAGCGGGAATGGGTCAGATACGCAGTATTTT.

The CDR3 DNA reads as TGCAGCGTTGATGCAGGGCAGGCAGATACGCAGTATTTT. Translation gives CSVDAGQADTQYF. The chain is built from TRBV29-1 and TRBJ2-3, with D possibly being TRBD1 (5 bases). Trimming removed 3 bases from V and 4 bases from J, with 11 bases in between. Germline CDR1 SQVTM, CDR2 ANQGSEA. CDR3 length equals 13 residues.